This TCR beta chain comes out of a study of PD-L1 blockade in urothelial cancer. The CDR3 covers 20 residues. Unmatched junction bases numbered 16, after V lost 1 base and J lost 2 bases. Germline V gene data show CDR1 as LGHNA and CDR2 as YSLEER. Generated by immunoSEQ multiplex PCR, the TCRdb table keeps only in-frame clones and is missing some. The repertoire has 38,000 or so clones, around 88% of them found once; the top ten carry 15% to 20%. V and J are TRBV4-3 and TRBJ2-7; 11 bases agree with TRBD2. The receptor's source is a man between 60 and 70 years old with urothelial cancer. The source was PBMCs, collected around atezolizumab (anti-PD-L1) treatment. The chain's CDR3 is CASSQGSRVAGGVGTYEQYF. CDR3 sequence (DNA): TGCGCCAGCAGCCAAGGCAGTAGGGTAGCGGGAGGGGTTGGGACCTACGAGCAGTACTTC.